This T cell receptor beta chain appears in the sequencing data of a study of blood T cell repertoires in COVID-19. Looking at the study overall: COVID-19 samples collected from the United States, Italy and Spain covered acute and convalescent phases.

The authors' processing: Reference gene primer amplification yielded estimated nucleated cell counts. Libraries were prepared by immunoSEQ multiplex PCR; TCRdb keeps only in-frame clonotypes and omits some of them. The V and J calls and clone size are taken from that table; D and trimming were inferred from the DNA. This sample carries fewer than 300,000 clones, approximately 90% of them seen once, and the ten largest clones take around 0.8%. Germline V gives CDR1 MDHEN, CDR2 SYDVKM. V dropped 7 bases and J dropped 4 bases, with 22 bases sitting between them. This CDR3 contains 16 residues. The V call is TRBV28, the J call TRBJ1-2; no definite D call. The material sequenced was peripheral blood. The sequence was obtained from a man aged 30-40 years with acute or convalescent COVID-19. The CDR3 coding sequence is TGTGCCAGCAACTCTGGTCTATCACGAGCCATCTATGGCTACACCTTC. It specifies CASNSGLSRAIYGYTF.